Each of the 13 T cell receptor beta chains below was sequenced from the same sample in a study of regulatory T cells in long-lasting Graves disease. Through Arm-PCR of CDR3 regions and iRepertoire HTBI primers, TCR beta libraries were built. TCRdb redid the calling of the multiplex PCR reads with MiXCR, one entry per CDR3 protein. The sample consists of about 420,000 distinct CDR3 sequences, around 17% of them appearing once. Time point defined: newly diagnosed GD, antithyroid drugs for less than 3 months. PBMC RNA was the source of the TCR library. This sample was also put to use in a study of T cells in Graves' hyperthyroidism and ophthalmopathy.

The sequencing here drew on peripheral blood mononuclear cells (PBMCs), taken at new diagnosis, from a patient treated with antithyroid drugs. The receptors were sampled from a woman aged 18-35 years with Graves disease.

This chain connects TRBV20-1 to TRBJ2-1; the match to TRBD2 covers 12 bases. Unmatched junction bases numbered 6, after V lost 0 bases and J lost 0 bases. This CDR3 comprises 18 residues. Germline lookup yields CDR1 DFQATT and CDR2 SNEGSKA (reference sequence). The CDR3 reads CSARDLAGGFSSYNEQFF. The DNA of the CDR3 is TGCAGTGCTAGAGATCTAGCGGGAGGGTTCAGCTCCTACAATGAGCAGTTCTTC.

Of note for this clonotype: This clone may be a read error of a much larger clone one base away. CDR3 DNA: TGTGCCAGCAGCCAAGATGAGACTAGAGGTCTCCGCGAAGAGACCCAGTACTTC. It is translated as CASSQDETRGLREETQYF. J is TRBJ2-5 and V is TRBV4-2; TRBD2 is a possible D gene (6 bases). The CDR3 runs to 18 residues. Germline CDR1 LGHNA, CDR2 YNFKEQ. The germline V and J ends were trimmed by 0 bases and 3 bases, with 20 bases remaining between them.

This clonotype was seen ten or more times. DNA of the CDR3: TGTGCCAGCAGTACCGGGACAGCCAGCTACGAGCAGTACTTC. As protein: CASSTGTASYEQYF. This chain links TRBV2 with TRBJ2-7; 7 positions agree with TRBD1. The V gene's germline CDR1 is SNHLY and CDR2 FYNNEI. The CDR3 length is 14 residues. The ends lost 5 bases at V and 3 bases at J; junction bases unmatched: 7.

This clonotype came up many times. The CDR3 region has the DNA TGTGCCAGCAGTCCCCCCGCCAGAGATTCCTATGGCTACACCTTC. Translation gives CASSPPARDSYGYTF. The chain uses TRBV28 and TRBJ1-2, with D uncertain. This CDR3 is built from 15 residues. V lost 5 bases and J 4 bases, leaving 17 bases between the germline ends. The germline CDR1 and CDR2 sequences are MDHEN and SYDVKM.

Ten or more counts support this clonotype. In DNA, the CDR3 is TGTGCCAGCAGCTTCACCACGGGACCCCCCCGGGATACGCAGTATTTT. This codes for CASSFTTGPPRDTQYF. This rearrangement joins TRBV14 to TRBJ2-3; the D call may be TRBD1 or TRBD2 (5 bases each). V shed 5 bases and J shed 6 bases, with 21 bases lying between them. Germline V gene sequence: CDR1 SGHDN, CDR2 FVKESK. The CDR3 is 16 amino acids.

This clonotype was counted only a few times. V usage is TRBV19 and J usage is TRBJ1-1; D is perhaps TRBD1 (5 bases). The length of the CDR3 is 14 residues. Germline CDR1 and CDR2: LNHDA and SQIVND (reference sequence). The V end lost 6 bases, the J end lost 1 base, and 12 bases lay between the germline ends. This CDR3 is CASRQTGENTEAFF. Written as DNA, the CDR3 is TGTGCCAGTAGACAAACAGGAGAGAACACTGAAGCTTTCTTT.

This clonotype was recorded a few times. This sequence joins TRBV20-1 and TRBJ2-7; tentative D call: TRBD2 (5 bases). The germline CDR1 and CDR2 sequences are DFQATT and SNEGSKA (reference sequence). With 6 bases removed from V and 0 bases from J, the gap between germline ends came to 15 bases. There are 14 residues in the CDR3. CDR3 in amino acids: CSAHPGTSSYEQYF. CDR3 nucleotide sequence: TGCAGTGCGCATCCAGGAACTAGCTCCTACGAGCAGTACTTC.

This clonotype was detected only a few times. The chain uses TRBV28 and TRBJ2-7, with 9 bases identical to TRBD2. The germline V gene encodes CDR1 MDHEN and CDR2 SYDVKM. With 7 bases clipped from V and 2 bases from J, the junction kept 6 bases outside the gene matches. The CDR3 covers 14 residues. The CDR3 DNA follows: TGTGCCAGCAAACTTAGCGGGAGTGCCTACGAGCAGTACTTC. Encoded protein: CASKLSGSAYEQYF.

The chain carries TRBV6-1 and TRBJ2-3; D call uncertain. This CDR3 region has 12 residues. V was trimmed by 4 bases and J by 6 bases, leaving 8 bases between them. CDR1 MNHNS and CDR2 SASEGT come from the germline V gene. The CDR3 region is CASSVNGDTQYF. Written as DNA, the CDR3 is TGTGCCAGCAGTGTAAATGGGGATACGCAGTATTTT.

The gene calls are TRBV19 and TRBJ2-5, with 12 positions matching TRBD2. This CDR3 contains 13 residues. Germline V gene sequence: CDR1 LNHDA, CDR2 SQIVND (reference sequence). Unmatched junction bases numbered 3, after V lost 9 bases and J lost 4 bases. CDR3 DNA sequence: TGTGCCAGCGCGGGACTAGCGGGAGAGACCCAGTACTTC. As protein: CASAGLAGETQYF.

This clonotype was detected ten times or more. The chain recombines TRBV28 with TRBJ2-1; D perhaps matches TRBD1 (5 bases). The CDR3 spans 11 residues. V was cut by 11 bases and J by 8 bases, with 13 bases left in between. Germline V CDR1 and CDR2: MDHEN, SYDVKM. Here the CDR3 reads CAATGEDEQFF. In DNA form, the CDR3 reads TGTGCCGCTACAGGAGAGGATGAGCAGTTCTTC.

V gene TRBV27 combines with J gene TRBJ2-1; maybe TRBD1 (6 bases). In germline, CDR1 is MNHEY, CDR2 SMNVEV (reference sequence). The CDR3 is 14 residues long. V gave up 4 bases and J gave up 5 bases, with 12 bases separating them. CDR3 DNA sequence: TGTGCCAGCAGTTGGGGGCCCCGAGACAATGAGCAGTTCTTC. Its protein is CASSWGPRDNEQFF.

This clonotype was detected only a few times. The J gene is TRBJ1-2, the V gene TRBV27; TRBD1 aligns across 8 bases. Germline trimming cut 5 bases from V and 2 bases from J; bases unmatched to any gene: 4. Germline V gives CDR1 MNHEY, CDR2 SMNVEV (reference sequence). CDR3 length: 14 residues. The CDR3 DNA reads TGTGCCAGCAGTCCGGACAGGGAAAACTATGGCTACACCTTC. It is translated as CASSPDRENYGYTF.